This is a list of T cell receptor beta chains from one sample in a study of CD8+ T cells in alopecia areata. TCRdb's table, derived via immunoSEQ multiplex PCR, lists solely in-frame clones and lacks some. The table lists about 110,000 clones, 84% of them singletons. Sequencing was performed on CD8+ T cells sorted from blood, taken at week 24, from a patient treated with tofacitinib. The receptors originated from a human donor with alopecia areata. Both conserved end residues are trimmed from each CDR3.

j_call: TRBJ2-7; v_call: TRBV29-1; cdr3_aa: SVEEKDSPYEQY
j_call: TRBJ2-1; v_call: TRBV6-5; cdr3_aa: ASSYSQGLPSNEQF
j_call: TRBJ2-3; v_call: TRBV29-1; cdr3_aa: SVEGSSGGATDTQY
j_call: TRBJ1-1; v_call: TRBV27; cdr3_aa: ASSFLGLGTEAF
j_call: TRBJ2-3; v_call: TRBV7-3; cdr3_aa: ASSVGLAFEATDTQY
j_call: TRBJ1-2; v_call: TRBV7-9; cdr3_aa: ASSPAGGDGYT
j_call: TRBJ2-1; v_call: TRBV29-1; cdr3_aa: SVWAGGAHYNEQF
j_call: TRBJ2-1; v_call: TRBV2; cdr3_aa: ASSDPTLGEQF
j_call: TRBJ2-7; v_call: TRBV7-2; cdr3_aa: ASSPGDPTTSYEQY
j_call: TRBJ1-1; v_call: TRBV4-1; cdr3_aa: ASSRGDGGLSEAF
j_call: TRBJ1-1; v_call: TRBV29-1; cdr3_aa: SERTLNTEAF
j_call: TRBJ2-5; v_call: TRBV2; cdr3_aa: ASKQTGEQETQY
j_call: TRBJ2-1; v_call: TRBV4-1; cdr3_aa: ASSQSPQNNEQF
j_call: TRBJ2-3; v_call: TRBV19; cdr3_aa: ASTWQGTDTQY
j_call: TRBJ2-7; v_call: TRBV4-1; cdr3_aa: ASSAQGGEQY
j_call: TRBJ2-2; v_call: TRBV6-9; cdr3_aa: ASSYGIIGELF
j_call: TRBJ2-7; v_call: TRBV2; cdr3_aa: ASSVSGGAIYEQY
j_call: TRBJ2-1; v_call: TRBV15; cdr3_aa: ATSRDALGGTYNEQF
j_call: TRBJ1-1; v_call: TRBV7-9; cdr3_aa: ASSTATEAF
j_call: TRBJ2-7; v_call: TRBV4-3; cdr3_aa: ASSQEADRELSYEQY
j_call: TRBJ2-2; v_call: TRBV19; cdr3_aa: ASSSGIIGELF
j_call: TRBJ2-3; v_call: TRBV27; cdr3_aa: ASSLGGTSGASTDTQY
j_call: TRBJ2-6; v_call: TRBV10-3; cdr3_aa: AISELKTGVGANVLT
j_call: TRBJ2-1; v_call: TRBV15; cdr3_aa: ATSTGTGGFEQF
j_call: TRBJ2-2; v_call: TRBV11-2; cdr3_aa: ASSTRQGGGGELF
j_call: TRBJ1-2; v_call: TRBV11-2; cdr3_aa: ASSSGEFTGYT
j_call: TRBJ2-3; v_call: TRBV6-1; cdr3_aa: ASSAPHGSLAGGPDTQY
j_call: TRBJ2-3; v_call: TRBV11-2; cdr3_aa: ASSLDLAGDLSTDTQY
j_call: TRBJ1-3; v_call: TRBV7-9; cdr3_aa: ASTTVSGNTIY
j_call: TRBJ2-2; v_call: TRBV4-2; cdr3_aa: ASSQEDGDTGELF
j_call: TRBJ1-2; v_call: TRBV7-9; cdr3_aa: ASSLVGTQDGYT
j_call: TRBJ2-3; v_call: TRBV4-1; cdr3_aa: ASSPGTGASTDTQY
j_call: TRBJ1-2; v_call: TRBV6-5; cdr3_aa: AIGRSYGYT
j_call: TRBJ1-4; v_call: TRBV7-3; cdr3_aa: ASSKKTQGLEKLF
j_call: TRBJ2-7; v_call: TRBV7-2; cdr3_aa: ASSLTRYEQY
j_call: TRBJ2-3; v_call: TRBV9; cdr3_aa: ASSGGSLAPLGDTQY
j_call: -; v_call: TRBV29-1; cdr3_aa: SVVSSSYEQY
j_call: TRBJ2-5; v_call: TRBV5-4; cdr3_aa: ASSLWDREEETQY
j_call: TRBJ2-7; v_call: TRBV7-2; cdr3_aa: ASSLRPYEQY
j_call: TRBJ1-1; v_call: TRBV19; cdr3_aa: ASSIGQGGTEAF
j_call: TRBJ2-3; v_call: TRBV4-2; cdr3_aa: ASSEGQGSTDTQY
j_call: TRBJ2-2; v_call: TRBV6-5; cdr3_aa: ASSYVLRGRAGELF
j_call: TRBJ2-5; v_call: TRBV19; cdr3_aa: ASGTGVIEEQY
j_call: TRBJ2-7; v_call: TRBV15; cdr3_aa: ATSKGQGYEQY
j_call: TRBJ2-5; v_call: TRBV29-1; cdr3_aa: SVEDLHGQETQY
j_call: -; v_call: TRBV29-1; cdr3_aa: SVEDNQETYEQY
j_call: TRBJ2-7; v_call: TRBV2; cdr3_aa: ASSESGQAYEQY
j_call: TRBJ1-2; v_call: TRBV7-9; cdr3_aa: ASSSYPLYRSYGYT
j_call: TRBJ2-7; v_call: TRBV5-1; cdr3_aa: ASSLEGTGILNEQY
j_call: TRBJ1-1; v_call: TRBV18; cdr3_aa: ASSHGGGMNTEAF
j_call: TRBJ1-2; v_call: TRBV9; cdr3_aa: ASSGDKKTSSNYGYT
j_call: TRBJ2-1; v_call: TRBV4-3; cdr3_aa: ASSQESTGGEWGSYNEQF
j_call: TRBJ2-6; v_call: TRBV6-5; cdr3_aa: ASSYSSGANVLT